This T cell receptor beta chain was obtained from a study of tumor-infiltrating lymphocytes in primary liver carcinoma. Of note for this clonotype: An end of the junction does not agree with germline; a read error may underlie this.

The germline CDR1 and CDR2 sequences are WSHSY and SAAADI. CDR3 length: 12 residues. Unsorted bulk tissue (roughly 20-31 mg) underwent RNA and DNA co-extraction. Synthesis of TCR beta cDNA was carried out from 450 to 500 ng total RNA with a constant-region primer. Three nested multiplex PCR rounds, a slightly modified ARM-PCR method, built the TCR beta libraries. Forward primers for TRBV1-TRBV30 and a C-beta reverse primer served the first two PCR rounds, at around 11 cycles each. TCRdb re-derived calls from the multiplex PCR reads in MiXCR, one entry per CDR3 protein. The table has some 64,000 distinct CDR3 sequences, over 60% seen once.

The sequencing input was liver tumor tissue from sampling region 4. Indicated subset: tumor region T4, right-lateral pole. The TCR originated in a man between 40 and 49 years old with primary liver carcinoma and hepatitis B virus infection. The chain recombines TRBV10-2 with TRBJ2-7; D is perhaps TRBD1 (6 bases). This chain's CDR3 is CTSKGDSYEQYF. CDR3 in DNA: TGCACCAGCAAGGGGGACTCCTACGAGCAGTACTTC.